The 24 T cell receptor beta chains in this list originate from one sample, sequenced in a study of T cell repertoires in aging, cancer and after chemotherapy. Amplification of TCR beta used genomic DNA extracted from peripheral blood. Rearranged V-D-J TRB sequences were amplified with a mixed TRB-A/B primer pool. TCRdb ran MiXCR on the multiplex PCR reads and lists one entry per CDR3 protein. There are about 2,500 distinct CDR3 sequences in the sample; 20% to 25% occur only once, and about a tenth lies in the top ten. The sequencing sample was made of blood. These receptor sequences come from a human donor with a solid tumor.

This clonotype is medium-sized in the sample. The rearrangement uses TRBV7-6 and TRBJ2-1; a possible D gene is TRBD2 (6 bases). Between the trimmed V and J ends, which lost 7 bases and 7 bases, there was a span of 26 bases. CDR3 length equals 17 residues. Germline V gene lookup returns CDR1 SGHVS and CDR2 FNYEAQ. The chain's CDR3 is CASTAIPRGGSGNEQFF. The CDR3 nucleotides are TGTGCCAGCACCGCCATACCCCGGGGAGGTTCGGGGAATGAGCAGTTCTTC.

Relative to its sample, this clonotype is large. This chain joins TRBV7-2 and TRBJ2-3, with 10 bases fitting TRBD1. The junction had 8 bases not matched to a gene; V was cut back by 8 bases and J by 0 bases. This CDR3 contains 16 residues. Germline assignment: CDR1 SGHTA and CDR2 FQGNSA. CDR3 in amino acids: CASGTGEGGSTDTQYF. The CDR3 nucleotides read TGTGCCAGCGGGACAGGGGAAGGGGGAAGCACAGATACGCAGTATTTT.

This sequence joins TRBV9 and TRBJ2-7; D unclear. V dropped 0 bases and J dropped 1 base, with 8 bases sitting between them. The CDR3 loop spans 14 amino acids. Per the germline V gene, CDR1 is SGDLS and CDR2 is YYNGEE. CDR3 sequence: CASSVAPASYEQYF. Written as DNA, the CDR3 is TGTGCCAGCAGCGTAGCACCAGCTTCCTACGAGCAGTACTTC.

The sample holds a few counts of this clonotype. The chain recombines TRBV6-1 with TRBJ2-2; D is unclear. The CDR3 has 14 amino acids. The V gene's germline CDR1 is MNHNS and CDR2 SASEGT. The germline V and J ends were trimmed by 1 base and 7 bases, with 10 bases remaining between them. For the CDR3, the DNA is TGTGCCAGCAGTGAAGGGAAAAAAGGCGGGGAGCTGTTTTTT. This codes for CASSEGKKGGELFF.

By proportion, this clonotype is large. The chain uses TRBV20-1 and TRBJ2-5, with 8 positions matching TRBD2. Germline CDR1 is DFQATT and CDR2 is SNEGSKA (reference sequence). The CDR3 is 14 residues long. J was trimmed by 0 bases and V by 7 bases; bases with no gene match: 7. CDR3 coding DNA: TGCAGTGGGCGGGGGGATCCGTACCAAGAGACCCAGTACTTC. Translating gives CSGRGDPYQETQYF.

This clonotype showed up just a few times. J is TRBJ1-4 and V is TRBV11-2; D call uncertain. The CDR3 runs 14 residues. The germline V gene encodes CDR1 SGHAT and CDR2 FQNNGV. Trimming removed 7 bases from V and 6 bases from J, with 15 bases in between. The CDR3: CASNHGPRDEKLFF. The CDR3 nucleotides read TGTGCCAGCAACCATGGCCCAAGGGATGAAAAACTGTTTTTT.

By sample share, this clonotype is medium-sized. The chain recombines TRBV4-3 with TRBJ1-2, with a tentative D call TRBD1 (5 bases). This CDR3 is 14 amino acids long. The V end was cut by 4 bases, the J end by 6 bases, with 15 bases between. In germline, CDR1 is LGHNA, CDR2 YSLEER. CDR3 nucleotides: TGCGCCAGCAGCCCAGATGGGGGTCGGGATGGCTACACCTTC. This codes for CASSPDGGRDGYTF.

This clonotype was detected only a few times. The V call is TRBV7-9, the J call TRBJ1-4; 8 bases map to TRBD1. Trimming took 5 bases from V and 2 from J; bases not matched to a gene: 4. The germline gives CDR1 SEHNR, CDR2 FQNEAQ (reference sequence). This CDR3 has 15 residues. The CDR3 DNA reads as TGTGCCAGCAGCCTTCGACAGGGGACTAATGAAAAACTGTTTTTT. Translation gives CASSLRQGTNEKLFF.

V gene TRBV21-1 combines with J gene TRBJ2-5; TRBD2, the table's D call, lacks a check against the DNA. TRBV21-1 is termed a pseudogene. The CDR3 totals 14 residues. In DNA, the CDR3 is TGTGCCAGCAGCAAGGGGCCAGTCCGTGAGACCCAGTACTTC. Encoded protein: CASSKGPVRETQYF.

Points on this clonotype: One junction end does not reproduce the germline sequence, and a read error may be involved. This sequence joins TRBV11-2 and TRBJ2-7, with TRBD2 identical over 11 bases. The CDR3 length is 16 residues. Looked up from germline, CDR1 is SGHAT and CDR2 is FQNNGV. The chain's CDR3 is CASSLEWGTSGYGQYF. CDR3 in DNA: TGTGCCAGCAGCTTAGAGTGGGGGACTAGCGGCTACGGGCAGTACTTC.

On this clonotype: Since a much larger clone is just one base distant, this may be a read error. This chain connects TRBV7-9 to TRBJ2-7; D might be TRBD1 or TRBD2, each matching 6 bases. Germline V lookup: CDR1 SEHNR, CDR2 FQNEAQ (reference sequence). The CDR3 is made up of 12 amino acids. Trimming pared 3 bases from V and 12 bases from J, leaving 15 bases between. CDR3 residues: CASSFGGGRRYF. The DNA of the CDR3 is TGTGCCAGCAGCTTCGGTGGGGGGCGGCGGTACTTC.

This clonotype has just a few counts. This chain joins TRBV18 and TRBJ1-3; no firm D call. With 3 bases removed from V and 0 bases from J, the gap between germline ends came to 9 bases. CDR1 KGHSH and CDR2 LQKENI come from the germline V gene. This CDR3 is built from 15 residues. The CDR3 DNA is TGTGCCAGCTCACCTGGCATCGACTCTGGAAACACCATATATTTT. Amino acids: CASSPGIDSGNTIYF.

V is TRBV19 and J is TRBJ2-7; D ambiguous. Germline V gives CDR1 LNHDA, CDR2 SQIVND (reference sequence). The CDR3 contains 14 residues. The germline V and J ends were trimmed by 3 bases and 0 bases, with 9 bases remaining between them. DNA for the CDR3: TGTGCCAGTAGTATCCGGCTTAGCTCCTACGAGCAGTACTTC. As protein: CASSIRLSSYEQYF. Variable domain in full (rest from reference TRBV19 and TRBJ2-7): DGGITQSPKYLFRKEGQNVTLSCEQNLNHDAMYWYRQDPGQGLRLIYYSQIVNDFQKGDIAEGYSVSREKKESFPLTVTSAQKNPTAFYLCASSIRLSSYEQYFGPGTRLTVT.

This sequence joins TRBV6-1 and TRBJ2-3; D may be TRBD2 (6 bases). Per the germline V gene, CDR1 is MNHNS and CDR2 is SASEGT. There are 12 residues in the CDR3. Trimming shortened V by 7 bases and J by 2 bases, and 7 bases separated the two germline ends. In nucleotides, the CDR3 is TGTGCCAGCACGGGGGACACAGATACGCAGTATTTT. Translating gives CASTGDTDTQYF.

In regard to this clonotype: One base away lies a much larger clone, so this may be a sequencing read error. The chain employs TRBV13 and TRBJ2-3; possibly TRBD1 for D (6 bases). The V gene's germline CDR1 is PRHDT and CDR2 FYEKMQ (reference sequence). V was pared by 2 bases and J by 6 bases, with 15 bases between. The CDR3 loop spans 15 amino acids. The CDR3 sequence: CASSLILQGSDTQYF. CDR3 in DNA: TGTGCCAGCAGCTTAATTCTTCAGGGGTCTGATACGCAGTATTTT.

As to this clonotype: A much larger clone lies a single base off, so this may be a read error. The CDR3 DNA is TGTGCCAGCAGAGGTGAGGGGGGCTATGGCTACACCTTC. Protein: CASRGEGGYGYTF. This rearrangement joins TRBV7-9 to TRBJ1-2; weak D call: TRBD1 (6 bases). The CDR3 sequence is 13 residues long. Germline V lookup: CDR1 SEHNR, CDR2 FQNEAQ (reference sequence). Trimming left V 6 bases short and J 4 bases short, with 12 bases between. Based on the CDR3 plus reference TRBV7-9 and TRBJ1-2, the full variable domain is DTGVSQNPRHKITKRGQNVTFRCDPISEHNRLYWYRQTLGQGPEFLTYFQNEAQLEKSRLLSDRFSAERPKGSFSTLEIQRTEQGDSAMYLCASRGEGGYGYTFGSGTRLTVV.

There are a few counts of this clonotype. The genes are TRBV20-1 and TRBJ1-5, with 7 bases identical to TRBD1. V was pared by 3 bases and J by 5 bases, with 7 bases of the junction left unmatched. CDR1 is DFQATT and CDR2 is SNEGSKA in the germline V gene (reference sequence). The CDR3 runs 14 residues. Written as DNA, the CDR3 is TGCAGTGCTAGTACAGGGGTATGGGATCAGCCCCAGCATTTT. Protein product: CSASTGVWDQPQHF.

The J gene is TRBJ2-5, the V gene TRBV5-1; D is perhaps TRBD2 (5 bases). The germline V and J ends were trimmed by 6 bases and 1 base, with 7 bases remaining between them. Looked up from germline, CDR1 is SGHRS and CDR2 is YFSETQ. The CDR3 sequence is 12 residues long. CDR3 nucleotide sequence: TGCGCCAGCACGGGATCCCAAGAGACCCAGTACTTC. Translating it yields CASTGSQETQYF. The full variable domain, with the rest looked up from reference TRBV5-1 and TRBJ2-5, is KAGVTQTPRYLIKTRGQQVTLSCSPISGHRSVSWYQQTPGQGLQFLFEYFSETQRNKGNFPGRFSGRQFSNSRSEMNVSTLELGDSALYLCASTGSQETQYFGPGTRLLVL.

This clonotype occurred a few times. The chain links TRBV6-2 or TRBV6-3 to TRBJ2-3, with 8 bases that match TRBD2. With V trimmed by 7 bases and J by 0 bases, 9 bases remained unmatched. Germline V gene lookup returns CDR1 MNHEY and CDR2 SVGEGT. CDR3 size: 16 residues. The CDR3: CASTPRGGLSTDTQYF. The CDR3 DNA reads TGTGCCAGCACCCCCCGGGGGGGCCTTAGCACAGATACGCAGTATTTT.

In DNA, the CDR3 is TGTGCCAGCAGCGTAGGGGGGGGCTGGGGAGATACGCAGTATTTT. Translating it yields CASSVGGGWGDTQYF. The chain couples TRBV9 to TRBJ2-3; the D gene is possibly TRBD2 (7 bases). The CDR3 covers 15 residues. Looked up from germline, CDR1 is SGDLS and CDR2 is YYNGEE. With 0 bases removed from V and 5 bases from J, the gap between germline ends came to 13 bases.

Of note for this clonotype: A much larger clone is a single base away; this may be a read error. The chain carries TRBV12-3 or TRBV12-4 and TRBJ2-1, with D unclear. CDR3 size: 13 residues. With 7 bases removed from V and 1 base from J, the gap between germline ends came to 8 bases. The DNA of the CDR3 is TGTGCCAGCATGGTATCATCCTACAATGAGCAGTTCTTC. It yields the protein CASMVSSYNEQFF.

This clonotype rates as large. In DNA, the CDR3 is TGCAGTGCTGAGACAGGTGGTAGCACAGATACGCAGTATTTT. Protein: CSAETGGSTDTQYF. This chain links TRBV20-1 with TRBJ2-3, with a tentative D call TRBD1 (6 bases). The germline V gene has CDR1 DFQATT and CDR2 SNEGSKA (reference sequence). V gave up 5 bases and J gave up 0 bases, with 12 bases separating them. The CDR3 totals 14 residues.

This sequence joins TRBV5-4 and TRBJ2-5; 11 bases agree with TRBD1. The CDR3 length is 16 residues. The J segment lost 4 bases and the V segment lost 5 bases, leaving 10 bases of the junction unmatched. Germline V gene lookup returns CDR1 SGHNT and CDR2 YYREEE (reference sequence). The CDR3 DNA sequence: TGTGCCAGCAGTCCCGGGACAGGGGGTTTAAGAGAGACCCAGTACTTC. Protein product: CASSPGTGGLRETQYF.

The DNA of the CDR3 is TGTGCCAGCAGTGACCCAACGGGACTAGCGGCGAACACCGGGGAGCTGTTTTTT. Protein sequence: CASSDPTGLAANTGELFF. This chain connects TRBV6-6 to TRBJ2-2; 11 bases fit TRBD2. The CDR3 length is 18 residues. In germline, CDR1 is MNHNY, CDR2 SVGAGI (reference sequence). J gave up 0 bases and V 5 bases, and 8 bases lay outside the gene matches.